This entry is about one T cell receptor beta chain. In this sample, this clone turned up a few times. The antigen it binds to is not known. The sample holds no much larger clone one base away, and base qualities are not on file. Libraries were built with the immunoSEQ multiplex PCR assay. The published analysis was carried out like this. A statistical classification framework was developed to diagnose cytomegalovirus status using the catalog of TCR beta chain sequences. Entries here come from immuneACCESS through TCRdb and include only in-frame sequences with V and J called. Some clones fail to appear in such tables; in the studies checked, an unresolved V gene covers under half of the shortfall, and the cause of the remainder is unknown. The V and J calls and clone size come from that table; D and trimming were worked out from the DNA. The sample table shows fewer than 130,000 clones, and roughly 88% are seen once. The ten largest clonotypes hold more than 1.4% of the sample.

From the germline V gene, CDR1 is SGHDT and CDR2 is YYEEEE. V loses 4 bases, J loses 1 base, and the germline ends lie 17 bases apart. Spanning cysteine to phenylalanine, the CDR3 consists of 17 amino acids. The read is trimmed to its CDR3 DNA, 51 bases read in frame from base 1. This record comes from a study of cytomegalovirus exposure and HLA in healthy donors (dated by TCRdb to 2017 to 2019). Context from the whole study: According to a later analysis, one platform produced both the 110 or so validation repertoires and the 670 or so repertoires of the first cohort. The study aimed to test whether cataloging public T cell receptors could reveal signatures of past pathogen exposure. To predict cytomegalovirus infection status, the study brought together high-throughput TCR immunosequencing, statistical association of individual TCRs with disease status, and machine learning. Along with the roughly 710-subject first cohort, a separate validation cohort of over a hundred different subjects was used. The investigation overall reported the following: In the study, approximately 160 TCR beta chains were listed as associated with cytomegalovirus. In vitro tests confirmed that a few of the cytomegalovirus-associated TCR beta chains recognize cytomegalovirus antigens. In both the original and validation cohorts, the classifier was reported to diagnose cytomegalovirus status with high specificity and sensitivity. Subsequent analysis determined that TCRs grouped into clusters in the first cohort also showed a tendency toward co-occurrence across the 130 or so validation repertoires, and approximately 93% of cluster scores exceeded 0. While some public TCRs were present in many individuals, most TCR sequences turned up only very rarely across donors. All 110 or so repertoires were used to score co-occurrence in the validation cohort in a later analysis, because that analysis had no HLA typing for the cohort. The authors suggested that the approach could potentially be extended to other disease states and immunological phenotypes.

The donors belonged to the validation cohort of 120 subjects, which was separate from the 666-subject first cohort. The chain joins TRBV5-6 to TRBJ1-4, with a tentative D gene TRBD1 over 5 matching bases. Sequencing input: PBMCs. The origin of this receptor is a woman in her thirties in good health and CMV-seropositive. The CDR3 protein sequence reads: CASSPYSGGVTNEKLFF. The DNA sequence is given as TGTGCCAGCAGCCCCTATTCGGGGGGGGTAACTAATGAAAAACTGTTTTTT.